This is a list of T cell receptor beta chains from one sample in a study of blood T cell repertoires in COVID-19. The method was immunoSEQ multiplex PCR; TCRdb's version includes in-frame clones alone and lacks a portion of them. The table lists 200,000 or so clones, roughly nine tenths of them singletons. The sequenced sample consisted of PBMCs or T cells enriched from blood (not recorded which). The origin of the receptors is a woman between 18 and 29 years old in a cohort exposed to, infected with or recovered from COVID-19 (not recorded which). Each CDR3 is given with its conserved first and last residue.

j_call v_call cdr3_length cdr3_aa
TRBJ2-1 TRBV6-1 16 CASSDRSGGRPYEQFF
TRBJ2-5 TRBV5-5 15 CASSLNLSGKETQYF
TRBJ2-1 TRBV7-9 15 CASSSPLGSTDEQFF
TRBJ1-3 TRBV2 13 CASLRDSGNTIYF
TRBJ1-3 TRBV10-3 12 CANGQAQKTLYF
TRBJ1-1 TRBV7-8 14 CASSVDRGGTEAFF
TRBJ2-7 TRBV2 15 CASGRIGQGIHEQYF
TRBJ2-3 TRBV19 14 CASSLAGGTDTQYF
TRBJ2-5 TRBV5-6 12 CASSYVAETQYF
TRBJ1-3 TRBV13 14 CATSEGGRLDTIYF
TRBJ2-7 TRBV7-9 15 CASSLGSGRSYEQYF
TRBJ2-7 TRBV14 14 CASSHPRDSDEQYF
TRBJ1-6 TRBV18 16 CASSLGQISYNSPLHF
TRBJ1-2 TRBV18 16 CASSPSEAGTRYGYTF
TRBJ2-7 TRBV3-1/TRBV3-2 15 CASSQGTAGAYEQYF
TRBJ2-7 TRBV14 15 CASSQGGRLPYEQYF
TRBJ1-2 TRBV7-8 14 CASTRTGTNYGYTF
TRBJ2-1 TRBV25-1 16 CASSENGRGSYNEQFF
TRBJ2-7 TRBV5-1 14 CASSPRVVNYEQYF
TRBJ2-3 TRBV5-6 16 CASSLAVLAAGDTQYF